This T cell receptor (beta chain) is drawn from a study of T cells after posttransplantation cyclophosphamide. Produced via immunoSEQ multiplex PCR; TCRdb's table is partial and in-frame only. The data show 6,500 or so clones, 70% to 85% seen once. Trimming pared 6 bases from V and 3 bases from J, leaving 8 bases between. The germline V gene has CDR1 MNHEY and CDR2 SMNVEV (reference sequence). The CDR3 extends over 12 amino acids. Busulfan-fludarabine conditioning, marrow transplant, and cyclophosphamide on days +3 and +4 were administered. This sequence originates from a female patient aged 45-65 years who received an allogeneic stem cell transplant from a related donor, was CMV-positive, and had no GVHD. T cells may partly derive from the graft donor. Sequencing was performed on CD8+ T cells sorted from PBMCs, taken 1,300 to 1,500 days after allogeneic stem cell transplant with posttransplant cyclophosphamide. The V gene is TRBV27, the J gene TRBJ1-1; D is undetermined. Here the CDR3 reads CASREGDTEAFF. The CDR3 DNA is TGTGCCAGCAGGGAGGGCGACACTGAAGCTTTCTTT.